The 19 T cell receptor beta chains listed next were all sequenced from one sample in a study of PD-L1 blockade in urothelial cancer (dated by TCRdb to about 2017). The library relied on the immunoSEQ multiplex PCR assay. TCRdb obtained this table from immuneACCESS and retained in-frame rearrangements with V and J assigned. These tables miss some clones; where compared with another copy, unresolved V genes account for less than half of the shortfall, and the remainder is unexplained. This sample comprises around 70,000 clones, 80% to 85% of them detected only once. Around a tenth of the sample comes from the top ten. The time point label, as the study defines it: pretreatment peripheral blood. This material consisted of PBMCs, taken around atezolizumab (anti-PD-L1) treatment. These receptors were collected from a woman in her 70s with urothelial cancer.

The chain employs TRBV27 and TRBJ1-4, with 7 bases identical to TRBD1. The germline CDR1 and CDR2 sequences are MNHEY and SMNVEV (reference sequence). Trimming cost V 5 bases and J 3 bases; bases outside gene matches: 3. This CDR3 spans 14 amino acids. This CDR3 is CASSNRGPNEKLFF. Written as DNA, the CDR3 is TGTGCCAGCAGTAACAGGGGTCCTAATGAAAAACTGTTTTTT.

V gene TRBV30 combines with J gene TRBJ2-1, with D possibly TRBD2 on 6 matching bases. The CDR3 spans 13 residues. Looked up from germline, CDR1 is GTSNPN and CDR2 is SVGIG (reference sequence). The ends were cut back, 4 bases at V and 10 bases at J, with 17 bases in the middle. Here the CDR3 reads CAWMVPIAGEQFF. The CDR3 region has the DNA TGTGCCTGGATGGTCCCTATCGCGGGAGAGCAGTTCTTC.

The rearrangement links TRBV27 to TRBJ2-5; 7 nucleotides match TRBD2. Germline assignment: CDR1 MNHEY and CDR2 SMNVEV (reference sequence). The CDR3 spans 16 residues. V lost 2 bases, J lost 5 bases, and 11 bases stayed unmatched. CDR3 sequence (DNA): TGTGCCAGCAGTTTAGGGTCGGGGAGGGCCCGGGAGACCCAGTACTTC. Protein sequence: CASSLGSGRARETQYF.

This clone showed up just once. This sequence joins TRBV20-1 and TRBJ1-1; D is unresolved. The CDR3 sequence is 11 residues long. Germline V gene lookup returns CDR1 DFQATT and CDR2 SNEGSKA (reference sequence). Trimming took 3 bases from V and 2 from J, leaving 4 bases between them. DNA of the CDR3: TGCAGTGCTAGTATAAACACTGAAGCTTTCTTT. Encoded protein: CSASINTEAFF.

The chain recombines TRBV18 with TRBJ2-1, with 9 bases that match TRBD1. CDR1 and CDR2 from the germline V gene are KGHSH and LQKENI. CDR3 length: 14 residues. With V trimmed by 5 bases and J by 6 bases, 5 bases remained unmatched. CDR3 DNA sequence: TGTGCCAGCTCAGGGACAGGGCTCCGCAATGAGCAGTTCTTC. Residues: CASSGTGLRNEQFF.

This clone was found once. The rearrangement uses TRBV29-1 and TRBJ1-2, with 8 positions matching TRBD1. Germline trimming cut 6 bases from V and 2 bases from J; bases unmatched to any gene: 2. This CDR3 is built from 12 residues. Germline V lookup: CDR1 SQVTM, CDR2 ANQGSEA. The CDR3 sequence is CSVRQGNYGYTF. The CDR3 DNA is TGCAGCGTCCGACAGGGGAACTATGGCTACACCTTC.

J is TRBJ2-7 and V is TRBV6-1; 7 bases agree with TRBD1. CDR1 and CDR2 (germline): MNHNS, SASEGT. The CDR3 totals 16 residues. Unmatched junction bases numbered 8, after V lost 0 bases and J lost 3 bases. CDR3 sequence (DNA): TGTGCCAGCAGTGAAGCTGCCTGGACAGGTATCTACGAGCAGTACTTC. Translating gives CASSEAAWTGIYEQYF.

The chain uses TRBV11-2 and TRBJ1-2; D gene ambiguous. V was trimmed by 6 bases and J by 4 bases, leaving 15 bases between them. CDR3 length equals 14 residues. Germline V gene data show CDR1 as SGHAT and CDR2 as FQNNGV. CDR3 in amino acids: CASRPPGEIYGYTF. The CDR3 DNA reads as TGTGCCAGCAGGCCACCCGGAGAAATCTATGGCTACACCTTC. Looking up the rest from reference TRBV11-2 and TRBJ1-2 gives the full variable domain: EAGVAQSPRYKIIEKRQSVAFWCNPISGHATLYWYQQILGQGPKLLIQFQNNGVVDDSQLPKDRFSAERLKGVDSTLKIQPAKLEDSAVYLCASRPPGEIYGYTFGSGTRLTVV.

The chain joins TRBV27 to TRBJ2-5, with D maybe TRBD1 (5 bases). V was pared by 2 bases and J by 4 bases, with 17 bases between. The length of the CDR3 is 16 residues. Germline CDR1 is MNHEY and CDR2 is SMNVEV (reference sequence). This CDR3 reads CASSLLYGARLETQYF. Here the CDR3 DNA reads TGTGCCAGCAGTTTACTATATGGGGCTAGATTAGAGACCCAGTACTTC.

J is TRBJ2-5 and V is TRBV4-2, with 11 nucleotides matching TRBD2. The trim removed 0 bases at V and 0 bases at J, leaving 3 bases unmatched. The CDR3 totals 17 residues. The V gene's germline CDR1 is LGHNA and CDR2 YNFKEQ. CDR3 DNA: TGTGCCAGCAGCCAAGATCTAGCGGGGGGACACCAAGAGACCCAGTACTTC. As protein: CASSQDLAGGHQETQYF.

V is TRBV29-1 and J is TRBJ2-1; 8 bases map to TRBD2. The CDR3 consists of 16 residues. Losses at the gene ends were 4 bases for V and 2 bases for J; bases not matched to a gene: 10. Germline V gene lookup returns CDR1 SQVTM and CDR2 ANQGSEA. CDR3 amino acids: CSVVGTTSGPYNEQFF. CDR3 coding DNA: TGCAGCGTTGTGGGGACCACTAGCGGCCCCTACAATGAGCAGTTCTTC.

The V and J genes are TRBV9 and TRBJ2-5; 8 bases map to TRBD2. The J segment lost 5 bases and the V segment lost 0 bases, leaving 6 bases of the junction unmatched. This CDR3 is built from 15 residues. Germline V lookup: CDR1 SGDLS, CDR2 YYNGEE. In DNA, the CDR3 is TGTGCCAGCAGCGTAGCGGGGGGGCTCCGGGAGACCCAGTACTTC. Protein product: CASSVAGGLRETQYF. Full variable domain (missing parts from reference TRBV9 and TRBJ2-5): DSGVTQTPKHLITATGQRVTLRCSPRSGDLSVYWYQQSLDQGLQFLIQYYNGEERAKGNILERFSAQQFPDLHSELNLSSLELGDSALYFCASSVAGGLRETQYFGPGTRLLVL.

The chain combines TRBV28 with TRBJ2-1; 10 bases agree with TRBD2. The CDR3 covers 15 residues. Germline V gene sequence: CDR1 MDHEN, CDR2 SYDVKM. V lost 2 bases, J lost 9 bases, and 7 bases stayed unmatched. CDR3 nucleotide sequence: TGTGCCAGCAGTTTAGGGGCTAGCGGGAGTGGTGAGCAGTTCTTC. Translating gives CASSLGASGSGEQFF.

The CDR3 is CASSEWGGAGEGLTDTQYF. In nucleotides, the CDR3 is TGTGCCAGCAGTGAATGGGGGGGCGCGGGAGAGGGGCTCACAGATACGCAGTATTTT. The V and J genes are TRBV2 and TRBJ2-3; maybe TRBD2 (7 bases). CDR1 is SNHLY and CDR2 is FYNNEI in the germline V gene. The CDR3 spans 19 residues. V lost 2 bases and J 2 bases, leaving 23 bases between the germline ends. Together with reference TRBV2 and TRBJ2-3, the CDR3 gives the full variable domain: EPEVTQTPSHQVTQMGQEVILRCVPISNHLYFYWYRQILGQKVEFLVSFYNNEISEKSEIFDDQFSVERPDGSNFTLKIRSTKLEDSAMYFCASSEWGGAGEGLTDTQYFGPGTRLTVL.

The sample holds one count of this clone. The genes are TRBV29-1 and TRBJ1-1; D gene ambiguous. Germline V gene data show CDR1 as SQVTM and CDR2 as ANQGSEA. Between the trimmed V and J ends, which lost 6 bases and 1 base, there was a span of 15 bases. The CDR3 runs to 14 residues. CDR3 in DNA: TGCAGCGTGGCTTTGCTTTCGGGGAACACTGAAGCTTTCTTT. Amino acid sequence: CSVALLSGNTEAFF.

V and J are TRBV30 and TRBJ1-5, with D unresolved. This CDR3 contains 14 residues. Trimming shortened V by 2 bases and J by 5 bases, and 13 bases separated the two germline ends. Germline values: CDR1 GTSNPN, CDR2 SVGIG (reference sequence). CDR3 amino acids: CAWSFGARDQPQHF. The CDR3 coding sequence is TGTGCCTGGAGTTTTGGTGCCCGGGATCAGCCCCAGCATTTT.

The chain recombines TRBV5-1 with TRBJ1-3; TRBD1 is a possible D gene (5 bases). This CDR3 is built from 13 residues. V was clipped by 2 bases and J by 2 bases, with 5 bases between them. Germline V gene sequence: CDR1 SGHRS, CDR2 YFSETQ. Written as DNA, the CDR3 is TGCGCCAGCAGCTTAGGGGCTGGAAACACCATATATTTT. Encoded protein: CASSLGAGNTIYF.

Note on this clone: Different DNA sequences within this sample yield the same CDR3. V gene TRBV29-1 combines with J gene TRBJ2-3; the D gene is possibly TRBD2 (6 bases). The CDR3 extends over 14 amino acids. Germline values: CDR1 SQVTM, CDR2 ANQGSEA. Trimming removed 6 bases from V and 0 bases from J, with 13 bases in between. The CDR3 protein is CSVDGAGSTDTQYF. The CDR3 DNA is TGCAGCGTAGATGGGGCGGGAAGCACAGATACGCAGTATTTT.

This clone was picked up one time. CDR3 residues: CASSLLSGELFF. CDR3 nucleotides: TGTGCCAGCAGCTTACTCTCCGGGGAGCTGTTTTTT. V gene TRBV7-9 combines with J gene TRBJ2-2; D is uncertain. Trimming pared 2 bases from V and 6 bases from J, leaving 4 bases between. Germline V gene data show CDR1 as SEHNR and CDR2 as FQNEAQ (reference sequence). The CDR3 is 12 amino acids.